The 11 T cell receptor beta chains listed next were all sequenced from one sample in a study of shared clonotypes between healthy human individuals. Here immunoSEQ multiplex PCR was the method, and the copy in TCRdb shows in-frame clones only, minus some. Counted here are about 590,000 clones, about 95% occurring once; the ten biggest clones make up approximately 0.1%. Naive CD8 populations comprised CD45RO-negative cells positively selected for CCR7, excluding terminally differentiated effector memory CD45RA+ cells. The sample comprised naive CD8+ T cells sorted from blood. These receptors all come from a woman in her 30s in good health.

This chain uses TRBV15 with TRBJ2-5; TRBD2 matches at 10 bases. V trimming: 2 bases; J trimming: 5 bases; junction bases outside the gene matches: 5. CDR3 length: 15 residues. Germline loops: CDR1 LNHNV, CDR2 YYDKDF (reference sequence). The CDR3 region is CATSRTGGLAETQYF. The CDR3 nucleotides are TGTGCCACCAGCAGAACCGGGGGACTAGCGGAGACCCAGTACTTC.

In nucleotides, the CDR3 is TGCGCCAGCAGCCCGGAGACAGGGACCCTATTGAGCGGGGCCAACGTCCTGACTTTC. Translating gives CASSPETGTLLSGANVLTF. The chain carries TRBV4-1 and TRBJ2-6, with 7 bases aligning to TRBD1. CDR1 MGHRA and CDR2 YSYEKL come from the germline V gene. J lost 4 bases, V lost 4 bases, and 16 bases had no gene match. The length of the CDR3 is 19 residues.

The chain links TRBV5-6 to TRBJ2-1; no firm D call. Germline CDR1 SGHDT, CDR2 YYEEEE. The V and J ends lost 2 bases and 1 base respectively, with 10 bases between them. This CDR3 has 15 amino acids. The CDR3 DNA follows: TGTGCCAGCAGCTTTGGCCGTTTATCCTACAATGAGCAGTTCTTC. It encodes CASSFGRLSYNEQFF.

The chain carries TRBV4-1 and TRBJ1-5; 7 bases are a match to TRBD1. The V segment lost 1 base and the J segment 3 bases; nucleotides outside the gene matches: 15. The CDR3 runs 19 residues. Looked up from germline, CDR1 is MGHRA and CDR2 is YSYEKL. CDR3 residues: CASSQVSGDRDRINQPQHF. In nucleotides, the CDR3 is TGCGCCAGCAGCCAAGTAAGTGGGGACCGGGACAGAATCAATCAGCCCCAGCATTTT.

CDR3 region: CASTLPGAAGELFF. In DNA, the CDR3 is TGTGCCAGCACGCTTCCGGGAGCGGCCGGGGAGCTGTTTTTT. The chain combines TRBV2 with TRBJ2-2, with D maybe TRBD2 (6 bases). The germline V and J ends were trimmed by 7 bases and 6 bases, with 15 bases remaining between them. CDR1 and CDR2 from the germline V gene are SNHLY and FYNNEI. CDR3 size: 14 residues.

The V and J genes are TRBV5-4 and TRBJ2-1; D not resolved. Between the trimmed V and J ends, which lost 7 bases and 8 bases, there was a span of 13 bases. This CDR3 has 12 amino acids. Germline V CDR1 and CDR2: SGHNT, YYREEE (reference sequence). As DNA, the CDR3 is TGTGCCAGCTGGGTCCGTCGGGATGAGCAGTTCTTC. Its translation is CASWVRRDEQFF.

This clone occurred once. The chain is built from TRBV30 and TRBJ2-2, with 8 bases lining up with TRBD2. Unmatched junction bases numbered 10, after V lost 2 bases and J lost 5 bases. The CDR3 length is 16 residues. CDR1 and CDR2 from the germline V gene are GTSNPN and SVGIG (reference sequence). CDR3 sequence reads: CAWSPLFSSGTGELFF. The CDR3 DNA reads as TGTGCCTGGAGTCCCCTGTTTTCTAGCGGGACCGGGGAGCTGTTTTTT.

The J gene is TRBJ2-1, the V gene TRBV7-3, with 8 positions matching TRBD2. Germline V gene sequence: CDR1 SGHTA, CDR2 FQGTGA. CDR3 length: 14 amino acids. CDR3 protein: CATGPGLGSNEQFF. The CDR3 DNA follows: TGTGCAACCGGCCCGGGACTAGGTAGCAATGAGCAGTTCTTC.

The chain has TRBV5-6 and TRBJ2-1, with D perhaps given as TRBD1 or TRBD2 (5 bases each). V gave up 5 bases and J gave up 0 bases, with 15 bases separating them. From germline, CDR1 is SGHDT and CDR2 YYEEEE. The CDR3 sequence is 16 residues long. Here the CDR3 reads CASRRDLGNSYNEQFF. The CDR3 DNA reads as TGTGCCAGCAGAAGGGACCTCGGGAACTCCTACAATGAGCAGTTCTTC.

This rearrangement joins TRBV5-6 to TRBJ2-5, with D possibly being TRBD2 (6 bases). Deletions cut 4 bases from V and 3 bases from J, with 13 bases between. Germline CDR1 is SGHDT and CDR2 is YYEEEE. The CDR3 contains 14 residues. CDR3 coding DNA: TGTGCCAGCAGCCGACGGTGGAGGGAAGAGACCCAGTACTTC. The encoded protein is CASSRRWREETQYF.

With regard to this clone: Other DNA sequences of this sample code for an identical CDR3. The V call is TRBV9, the J call TRBJ2-3, with 12 positions matching TRBD2. The V gene end was trimmed by 4 bases and the J gene end by 3 bases; junction bases not matched to a gene: 0. There are 14 residues in the CDR3. CDR1 and CDR2 (germline): SGDLS, YYNGEE. The CDR3 loop reads CASSLAGGTDTQYF. DNA of the CDR3: TGTGCCAGCAGCCTAGCGGGAGGGACAGATACGCAGTATTTT.